A single sample is the source of the 18 T cell receptor beta chains below, sequenced in a study of T cells in localized non-small cell lung cancer. Data came from immunoSEQ multiplex PCR; TCRdb stores just in-frame clones and leaves some out. The repertoire holds 1,500 or so clones, 36% seen once, with approximately 6.9% in the top ten. Material: lung tumor tissue, obtained before any cancer treatment. These receptors were taken from a female donor of 60 years or more with stage I lung adenocarcinoma.

This clone is deemed large (0.1 to 1%). The chain carries TRBV6-1 and TRBJ2-7, with 7 bases identical to TRBD2. Per germline, CDR1 MNHNS and CDR2 SASEGT. V was clipped by 1 base and J by 2 bases; unmatched bases: 5. This CDR3 is 15 amino acids long. CDR3 region: CASSEEASGAYEQYF. The CDR3 DNA sequence: TGTGCCAGCAGTGAAGAGGCTAGCGGCGCCTACGAGCAGTACTTC.

CDR3 nucleotides: TGCGCCAGCCACGGACAGGCAGTGAGGGACTATGGCTACACCTTC. This sequence encodes CASHGQAVRDYGYTF. The chain uses TRBV5-1 and TRBJ1-2; TRBD1 matches 7 bases. V lost 7 bases, J lost 3 bases, and 12 bases stayed unmatched. Germline V gene sequence: CDR1 SGHRS, CDR2 YFSETQ. CDR3 size: 15 residues.

The gene calls are TRBV9 and TRBJ1-2; TRBD1 might be the D (5 bases). The CDR3 consists of 13 residues. Deletions cut 2 bases from V and 4 bases from J, with 9 bases between. CDR1 and CDR2 (germline): SGDLS, YYNGEE. The CDR3 loop is CASSVEGAYGYTF. The CDR3 region has the DNA TGTGCCAGCAGCGTGGAAGGGGCCTATGGCTACACCTTC.

This chain links TRBV19 with TRBJ1-4, with a weak D call TRBD1 (6 bases). CDR3 length: 13 amino acids. V was clipped by 7 bases and J by 4 bases, with 10 bases between them. Germline CDR1 LNHDA, CDR2 SQIVND (reference sequence). CDR3 residues: CASTPGVNEKLFF. The CDR3 bases are TGTGCCAGTACCCCAGGGGTTAATGAAAAACTGTTTTTT.

The J gene is TRBJ2-7, the V gene TRBV6-8, with unresolved D. There are 14 residues in the CDR3. V lost 5 bases and J lost 0, with 11 bases in between. Germline lookup yields CDR1 MNHGY and CDR2 SAAAGT. CDR3 sequence reads: CASSRQRSSYEQYF. The CDR3 DNA follows: TGTGCCAGCAGTCGGCAGAGGAGCTCCTACGAGCAGTACTTC.

The gene calls are TRBV28 and TRBJ2-7; 7 bases align to TRBD1. Germline CDR1 MDHEN, CDR2 SYDVKM. Trimming cost V 2 bases and J 1 base; bases outside gene matches: 2. The CDR3 is made up of 14 amino acids. The CDR3: CASSLPGQSYEQYF. The DNA for the CDR3 is TGTGCCAGCAGTTTACCGGGACAGTCCTACGAGCAGTACTTC. Looking up the rest from reference TRBV28 and TRBJ2-7 gives the full variable domain: DVKVTQSSRYLVKRTGEKVFLECVQDMDHENMFWYRQDPGLGLRLIYFSYDVKMKEKGDIPEGYSVSREKKERFSLILESASTNQTSMYLCASSLPGQSYEQYFGPGTRLTVT.

The table lists this clone with a few counts. One junction end disagrees with the germline gene, perhaps due to a read error. The chain carries TRBV9 and TRBJ1-1; D gene unclear. Per the germline V gene, CDR1 is SGDLS and CDR2 is YYNGEE. This CDR3 is 13 amino acids long. CDR3 nucleotides: TGTGCCGGCAGAGCCGAACGGGACACTGAAGCTTTCTTT. Translated: CAGRAERDTEAFF. The entire variable domain, with the rest obtained from reference TRBV9 and TRBJ1-1, is as follows: DSGVTQTPKHLITATGQRVTLRCSPRSGDLSVYWYQQSLDQGLQFLIQYYNGEERAKGNILERFSAQQFPDLHSELNLSSLELGDSALYFCAGRAERDTEAFFGQGTRLTVV.

By share, this clone counts as large. This chain links TRBV9 with TRBJ1-6; D is unclear. Germline CDR1 is SGDLS and CDR2 is YYNGEE. V was pared by 1 base and J by 7 bases, with 24 bases between. The CDR3 length is 19 residues. The CDR3 region is CASSVRAADPSAGNSPLHF. In DNA form, the CDR3 reads TGTGCCAGCAGCGTAAGGGCAGCCGATCCCAGCGCGGGAAATTCACCCCTCCACTTT.

The chain uses TRBV6-8 and TRBJ1-1; 9 bases map to TRBD1. The CDR3 totals 14 residues. The J segment lost 5 bases and the V segment lost 5 bases, leaving 6 bases of the junction unmatched. Germline CDR1 MNHGY, CDR2 SAAAGT. CDR3 nucleotide sequence: TGTGCCAGCAGTGACAGGGGGGCTGGTACTGAAGCTTTCTTT. It specifies CASSDRGAGTEAFF.

In its sample, this clone was seen a few times. The chain recombines TRBV7-5 with TRBJ1-5; TRBD1 is the table's D call and was not checked against the DNA. TRBV7-5 constitutes a pseudogene. The length of the CDR3 is 14 residues. The DNA for the CDR3 is TGTGCCAGCAGCTTTTACAGGGACAATCAGCCCCAGCATTTT. It translates to CASSFYRDNQPQHF.

This clone was counted between two and nine times. The rearrangement uses TRBV30 and TRBJ1-1; 11 positions match TRBD1. J lost 5 bases, V lost 2 bases, and 7 bases had no gene match. The CDR3 is made up of 15 amino acids. The germline V gene has CDR1 GTSNPN and CDR2 SVGIG (reference sequence). CDR3 in amino acids: CAWSYGTGGKTEAFF. The CDR3 bases are TGTGCCTGGAGTTACGGGACAGGGGGGAAAACTGAAGCTTTCTTT.

V and J are TRBV19 and TRBJ2-5; D not resolved. The V and J ends lost 5 bases and 1 base respectively, with 8 bases between them. The length of the CDR3 is 13 residues. Germline V gene sequence: CDR1 LNHDA, CDR2 SQIVND (reference sequence). CDR3 coding DNA: TGTGCCAGTAGTTACGCTATCCAAGAGACCCAGTACTTC. The encoded protein is CASSYAIQETQYF.

This clone was detected only a few times. This rearrangement joins TRBV19 to TRBJ1-4; a possible D gene is TRBD1 (6 bases). V lost 6 bases and J lost 6, with 14 bases in between. This CDR3 spans 14 amino acids. Germline CDR1 is LNHDA and CDR2 is SQIVND (reference sequence). Here the CDR3 reads CASRPTGNDEKLFF. The CDR3, as DNA: TGTGCCAGTAGGCCGACAGGTAATGATGAAAAACTGTTTTTT.

This clone is classed as medium-sized. The read comes to an end 1 residue before the CDR3 does, leaving the germline J gene to fill in the end. The rearrangement uses TRBV6-1 and TRBJ2-3; D is perhaps TRBD2 (5 bases). V was cut by 0 bases and J by 6 bases, with 13 bases left in between. CDR1 is MNHNS and CDR2 is SASEGT in the germline V gene. The CDR3 contains 15 residues. The sequenced part of the CDR3 DNA is TGTGCCAGCAGTGAAGCGGTAACTAGAGGGGATACGCAGTAT. This translates into CASSEAVTRGDTQY. The whole CDR3 protein reads CASSEAVTRGDTQYF.

In this sample, this clone turned up a few times. J is TRBJ2-7 and V is TRBV6-8; 10 bases align to TRBD1. From germline, CDR1 is MNHGY and CDR2 SAAAGT. This CDR3 comprises 13 residues. V shed 5 bases, J shed 7 bases, and the junction held 5 bases outside the gene matches. CDR3 residues: CASSLTGGREQYF. CDR3 bases: TGTGCCAGCAGTCTGACAGGGGGCCGGGAGCAGTACTTC.

This clone qualifies as large (0.1 to 1%). The chain carries TRBV6-8 and TRBJ2-5; 7 bases agree with TRBD1. The CDR3 is made up of 13 amino acids. CDR1 is MNHGY, CDR2 SAAAGT, per germline. V was pared by 7 bases and J by 2 bases, with 4 bases of the junction left unmatched. The DNA of the CDR3 is TGTGCCAGCAACGGACAGGCTCAAGAGACCCAGTACTTC. Its translation: CASNGQAQETQYF.

This clone was counted between two and nine times. V is TRBV2 and J is TRBJ1-2, with TRBD1 identical over 8 bases. V lost 4 bases, J lost 4 bases, and 2 bases stayed unmatched. The CDR3 has 13 residues. Germline V gives CDR1 SNHLY, CDR2 FYNNEI. CDR3 in amino acids: CASSGTGIYGYTF. CDR3 sequence (DNA): TGTGCCAGCAGTGGGACAGGGATCTATGGCTACACCTTC.

The V call is TRBV5-1, the J call TRBJ2-1; TRBD1 agrees at 9 bases. V lost 1 base and J lost 5; bases outside the gene matches: 4. The germline CDR1 and CDR2 sequences are SGHRS and YFSETQ. The CDR3 totals 15 residues. The CDR3 is CASSLYGTGNNEQFF. For the CDR3, the DNA is TGCGCCAGCAGCTTGTACGGGACAGGGAACAATGAGCAGTTCTTC.